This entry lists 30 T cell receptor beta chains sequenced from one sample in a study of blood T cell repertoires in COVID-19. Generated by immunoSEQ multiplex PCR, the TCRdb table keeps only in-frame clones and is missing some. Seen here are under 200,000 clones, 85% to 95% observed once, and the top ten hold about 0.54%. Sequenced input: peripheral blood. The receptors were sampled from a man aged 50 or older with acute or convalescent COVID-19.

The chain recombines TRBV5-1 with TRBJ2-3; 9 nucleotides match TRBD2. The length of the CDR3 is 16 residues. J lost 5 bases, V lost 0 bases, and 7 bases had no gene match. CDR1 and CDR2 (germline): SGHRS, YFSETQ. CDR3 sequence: CASSLEARGGIDTQYF. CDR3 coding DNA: TGCGCCAGCAGCTTGGAAGCGCGGGGGGGAATAGATACGCAGTATTTT.

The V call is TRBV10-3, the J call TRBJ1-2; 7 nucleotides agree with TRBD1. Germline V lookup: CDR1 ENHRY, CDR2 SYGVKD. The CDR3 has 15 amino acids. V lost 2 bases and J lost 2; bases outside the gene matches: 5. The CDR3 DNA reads TGTGCCATCAGTGAGATCCCGACAGGGAACTATGGCTACACCTTC. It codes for CAISEIPTGNYGYTF.

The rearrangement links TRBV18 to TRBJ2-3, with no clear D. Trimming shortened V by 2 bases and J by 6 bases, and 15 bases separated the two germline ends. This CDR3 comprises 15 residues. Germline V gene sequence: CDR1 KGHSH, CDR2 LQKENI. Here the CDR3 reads CASSPGQSPVDTQYF. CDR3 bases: TGTGCCAGCTCACCAGGGCAGAGTCCTGTGGATACGCAGTATTTT.

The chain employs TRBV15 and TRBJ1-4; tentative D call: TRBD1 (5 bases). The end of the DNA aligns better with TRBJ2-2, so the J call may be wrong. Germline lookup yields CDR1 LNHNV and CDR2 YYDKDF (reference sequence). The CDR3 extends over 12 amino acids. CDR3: CATSREDRELFF. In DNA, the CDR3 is TGTGCCACCAGCAGAGAGGACAGGGAGCTGTTTTTT.

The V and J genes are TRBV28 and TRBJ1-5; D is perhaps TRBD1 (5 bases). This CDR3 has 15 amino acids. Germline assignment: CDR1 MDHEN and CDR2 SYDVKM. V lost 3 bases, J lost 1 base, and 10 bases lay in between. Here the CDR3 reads CASSLGGTSNQPQHF. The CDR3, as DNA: TGTGCCAGCAGTTTGGGGGGGACGAGCAATCAGCCCCAGCATTTT.

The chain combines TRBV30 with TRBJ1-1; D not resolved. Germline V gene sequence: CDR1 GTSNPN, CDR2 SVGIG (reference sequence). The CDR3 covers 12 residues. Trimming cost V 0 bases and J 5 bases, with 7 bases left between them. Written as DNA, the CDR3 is TGTGCCTGGAGTGTACGCGGAACTGAAGCTTTCTTT. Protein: CAWSVRGTEAFF.

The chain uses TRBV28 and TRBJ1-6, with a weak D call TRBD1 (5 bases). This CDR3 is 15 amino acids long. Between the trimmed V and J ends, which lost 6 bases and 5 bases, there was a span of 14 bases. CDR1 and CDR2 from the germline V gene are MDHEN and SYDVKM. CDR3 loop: CASSSRGSHNSPLHF. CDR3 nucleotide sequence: TGTGCCAGCAGCTCCCGGGGGAGTCATAATTCACCCCTCCACTTT. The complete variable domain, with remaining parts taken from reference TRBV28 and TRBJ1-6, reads DVKVTQSSRYLVKRTGEKVFLECVQDMDHENMFWYRQDPGLGLRLIYFSYDVKMKEKGDIPEGYSVSREKKERFSLILESASTNQTSMYLCASSSRGSHNSPLHFGNGTRLTVT.

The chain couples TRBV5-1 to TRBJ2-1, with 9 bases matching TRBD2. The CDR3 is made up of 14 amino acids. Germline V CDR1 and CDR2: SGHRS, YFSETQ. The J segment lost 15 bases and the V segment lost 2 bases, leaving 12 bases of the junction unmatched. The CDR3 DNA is TGCGCCAGCAGCTTTACGCCTAGCGGGATAGGCTCGTTCTTC. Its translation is CASSFTPSGIGSFF.

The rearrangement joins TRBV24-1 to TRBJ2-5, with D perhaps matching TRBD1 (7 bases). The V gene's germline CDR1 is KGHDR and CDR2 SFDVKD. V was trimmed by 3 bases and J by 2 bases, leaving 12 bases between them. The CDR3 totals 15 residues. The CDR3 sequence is CATSDRQGGQETQYF. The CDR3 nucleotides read TGTGCCACCAGTGATCGGCAGGGGGGACAAGAGACCCAGTACTTC.

CDR3 DNA sequence: TGTGCCAGCAGCGAACCAGCACTGGAGGCTCTTGGAAACACCATATATTTT. Its translation: CASSEPALEALGNTIYF. The chain recombines TRBV9 with TRBJ1-3; D gene unclear. There are 17 residues in the CDR3. Germline values: CDR1 SGDLS, CDR2 YYNGEE. V gave up 3 bases and J gave up 3 bases, with 19 bases separating them. The entire variable domain, with the rest obtained from reference TRBV9 and TRBJ1-3, is as follows: DSGVTQTPKHLITATGQRVTLRCSPRSGDLSVYWYQQSLDQGLQFLIQYYNGEERAKGNILERFSAQQFPDLHSELNLSSLELGDSALYFCASSEPALEALGNTIYFGEGSWLTVV.

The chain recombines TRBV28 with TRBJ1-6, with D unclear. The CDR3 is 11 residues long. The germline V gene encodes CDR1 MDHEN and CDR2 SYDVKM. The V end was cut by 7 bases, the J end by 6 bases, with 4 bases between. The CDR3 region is CASTSNSPLHF. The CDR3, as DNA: TGTGCCAGCACCTCTAATTCACCCCTCCACTTT. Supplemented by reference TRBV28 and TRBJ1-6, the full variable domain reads DVKVTQSSRYLVKRTGEKVFLECVQDMDHENMFWYRQDPGLGLRLIYFSYDVKMKEKGDIPEGYSVSREKKERFSLILESASTNQTSMYLCASTSNSPLHFGNGTRLTVT.

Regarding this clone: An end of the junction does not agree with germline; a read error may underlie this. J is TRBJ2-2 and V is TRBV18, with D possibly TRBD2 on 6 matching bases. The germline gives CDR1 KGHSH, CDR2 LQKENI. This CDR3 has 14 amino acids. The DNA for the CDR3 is TGTGCCAGCTCGCGGGGCCCGAATACCGGGGAGCTGTTTTTT. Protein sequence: CASSRGPNTGELFF.

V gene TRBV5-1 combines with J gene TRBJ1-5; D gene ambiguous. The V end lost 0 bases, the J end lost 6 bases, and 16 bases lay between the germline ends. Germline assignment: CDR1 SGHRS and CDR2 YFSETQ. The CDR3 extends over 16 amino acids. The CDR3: CASSLGGLGSGQPQHF. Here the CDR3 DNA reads TGCGCCAGCAGCTTGGGGGGATTGGGGAGTGGTCAGCCCCAGCATTTT.

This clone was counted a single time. The CDR3 protein is CATRPASTDTQYF. In nucleotides, the CDR3 is TGTGCCACCAGACCAGCGAGCACAGATACGCAGTATTTT. The chain employs TRBV6-5 and TRBJ2-3; D ambiguous. The germline CDR1 and CDR2 sequences are MNHEY and SVGAGI. This CDR3 is built from 13 residues. The V and J ends lost 10 bases and 0 bases respectively, with 11 bases between them.

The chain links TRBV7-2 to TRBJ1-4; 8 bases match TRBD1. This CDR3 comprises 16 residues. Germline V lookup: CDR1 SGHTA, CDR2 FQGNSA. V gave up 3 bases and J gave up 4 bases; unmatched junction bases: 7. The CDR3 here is CASSLGRGPGNEKLFF. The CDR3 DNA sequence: TGTGCCAGCAGCTTGGGCAGGGGGCCGGGTAATGAAAAACTGTTTTTT.

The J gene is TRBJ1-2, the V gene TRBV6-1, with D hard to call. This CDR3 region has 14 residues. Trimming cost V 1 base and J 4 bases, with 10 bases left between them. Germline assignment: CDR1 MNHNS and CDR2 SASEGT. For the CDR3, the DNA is TGTGCCAGCAGTGAAGGGAGTATCGGCTATGGCTACACCTTC. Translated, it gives CASSEGSIGYGYTF.

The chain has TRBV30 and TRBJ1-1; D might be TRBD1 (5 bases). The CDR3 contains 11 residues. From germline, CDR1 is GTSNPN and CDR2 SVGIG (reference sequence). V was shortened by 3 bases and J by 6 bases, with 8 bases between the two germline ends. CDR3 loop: CAWSGGSEAFF. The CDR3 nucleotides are TGTGCCTGGAGCGGGGGTTCTGAAGCTTTCTTT.

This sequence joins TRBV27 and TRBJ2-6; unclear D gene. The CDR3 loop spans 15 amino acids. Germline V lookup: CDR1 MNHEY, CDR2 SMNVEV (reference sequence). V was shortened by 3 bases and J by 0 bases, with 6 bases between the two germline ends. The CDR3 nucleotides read TGTGCCAGCAGTTTGCTGAGCTCTGGGGCCAACGTCCTGACTTTC. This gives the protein CASSLLSSGANVLTF.

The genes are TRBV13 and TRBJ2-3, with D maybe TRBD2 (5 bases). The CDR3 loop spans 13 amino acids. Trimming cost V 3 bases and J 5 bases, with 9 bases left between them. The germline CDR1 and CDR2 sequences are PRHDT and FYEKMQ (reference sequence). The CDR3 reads CASSLTNRDTQYF. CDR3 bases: TGTGCCAGCAGCTTGACTAATAGAGATACGCAGTATTTT.

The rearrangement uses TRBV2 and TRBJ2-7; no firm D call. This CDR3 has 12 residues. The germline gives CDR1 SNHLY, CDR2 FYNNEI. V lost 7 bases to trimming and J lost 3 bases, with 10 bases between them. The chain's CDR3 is CASTGSHYEQYV. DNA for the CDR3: TGTGCCAGCACAGGATCACACTACGAGCAGTACGTC.

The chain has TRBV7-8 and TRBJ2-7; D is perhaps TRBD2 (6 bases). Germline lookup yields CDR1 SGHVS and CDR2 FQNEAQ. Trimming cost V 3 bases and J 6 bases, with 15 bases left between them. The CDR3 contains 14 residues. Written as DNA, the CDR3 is TGTGCCAGCAGCTTTGGGGGGAGGAGTGGCGAGCAGTACTTC. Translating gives CASSFGGRSGEQYF.

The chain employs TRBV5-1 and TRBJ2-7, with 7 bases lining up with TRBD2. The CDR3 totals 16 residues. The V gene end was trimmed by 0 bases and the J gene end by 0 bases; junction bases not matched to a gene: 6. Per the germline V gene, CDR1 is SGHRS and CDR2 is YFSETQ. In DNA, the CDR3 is TGCGCCAGCAGCTTGGAAGGACTAGGGAGCTCCTACGAGCAGTACTTC. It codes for CASSLEGLGSSYEQYF.

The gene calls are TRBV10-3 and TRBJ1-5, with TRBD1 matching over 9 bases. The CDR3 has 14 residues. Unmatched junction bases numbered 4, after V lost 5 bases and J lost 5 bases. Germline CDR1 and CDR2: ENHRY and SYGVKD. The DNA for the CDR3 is TGTGCCATCAGTCCTCGACAGGGGGATCAGCCCCAGCATTTT. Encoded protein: CAISPRQGDQPQHF.

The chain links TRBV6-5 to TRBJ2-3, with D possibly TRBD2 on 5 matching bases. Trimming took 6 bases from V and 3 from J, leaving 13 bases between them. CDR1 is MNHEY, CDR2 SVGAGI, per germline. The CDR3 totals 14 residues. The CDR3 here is CASRLEGKTDTQYF. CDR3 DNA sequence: TGTGCCAGCAGGCTAGAGGGTAAAACAGATACGCAGTATTTT.

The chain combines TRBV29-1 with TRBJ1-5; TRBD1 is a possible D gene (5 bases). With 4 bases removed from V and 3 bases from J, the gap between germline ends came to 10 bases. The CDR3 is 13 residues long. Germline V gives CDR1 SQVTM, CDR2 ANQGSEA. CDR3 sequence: CSVGAGNNQPQHF. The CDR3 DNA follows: TGCAGCGTTGGGGCAGGGAACAATCAGCCCCAGCATTTT.

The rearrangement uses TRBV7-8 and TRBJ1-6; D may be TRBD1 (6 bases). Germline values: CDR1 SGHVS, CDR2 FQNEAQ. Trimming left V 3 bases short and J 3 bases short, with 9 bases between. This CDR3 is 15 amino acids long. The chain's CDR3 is CASSFGQRYNSPLHF. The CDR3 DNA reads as TGTGCCAGCAGCTTTGGACAGCGCTATAATTCACCCCTCCACTTT.

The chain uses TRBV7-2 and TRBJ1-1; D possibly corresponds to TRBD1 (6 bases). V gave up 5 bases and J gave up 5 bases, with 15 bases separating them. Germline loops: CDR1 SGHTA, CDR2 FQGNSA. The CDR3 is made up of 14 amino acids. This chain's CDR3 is CASSPYQGRTEAFF. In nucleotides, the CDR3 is TGTGCCAGCAGCCCGTACCAGGGGCGAACTGAAGCTTTCTTT.

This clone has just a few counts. The chain's CDR3 is CASSAPLQGVYEKLFF. CDR3 coding DNA: TGTGCCAGCAGCGCCCCTTTACAGGGGGTATATGAAAAACTGTTTTTT. V gene TRBV25-1 combines with J gene TRBJ1-4; 8 nucleotides line up with TRBD1. The CDR3 consists of 16 residues. The germline gives CDR1 MGHDK, CDR2 SYGVNS. With V trimmed by 6 bases and J by 6 bases, 12 bases remained unmatched.

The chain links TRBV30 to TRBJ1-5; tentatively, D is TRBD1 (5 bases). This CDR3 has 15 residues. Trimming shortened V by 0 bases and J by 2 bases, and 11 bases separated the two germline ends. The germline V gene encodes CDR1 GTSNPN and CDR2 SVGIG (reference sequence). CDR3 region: CAWSVISGRNQPQHF. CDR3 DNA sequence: TGTGCCTGGAGTGTGATATCAGGGCGCAATCAGCCCCAGCATTTT.

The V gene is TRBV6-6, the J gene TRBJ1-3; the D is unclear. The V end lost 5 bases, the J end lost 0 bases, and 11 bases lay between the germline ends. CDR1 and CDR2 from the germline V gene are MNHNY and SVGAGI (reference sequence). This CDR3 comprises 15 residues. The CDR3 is CASSTVGASGNTIYF. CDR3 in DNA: TGTGCCAGCAGTACGGTTGGAGCCTCTGGAAACACCATATATTTT.